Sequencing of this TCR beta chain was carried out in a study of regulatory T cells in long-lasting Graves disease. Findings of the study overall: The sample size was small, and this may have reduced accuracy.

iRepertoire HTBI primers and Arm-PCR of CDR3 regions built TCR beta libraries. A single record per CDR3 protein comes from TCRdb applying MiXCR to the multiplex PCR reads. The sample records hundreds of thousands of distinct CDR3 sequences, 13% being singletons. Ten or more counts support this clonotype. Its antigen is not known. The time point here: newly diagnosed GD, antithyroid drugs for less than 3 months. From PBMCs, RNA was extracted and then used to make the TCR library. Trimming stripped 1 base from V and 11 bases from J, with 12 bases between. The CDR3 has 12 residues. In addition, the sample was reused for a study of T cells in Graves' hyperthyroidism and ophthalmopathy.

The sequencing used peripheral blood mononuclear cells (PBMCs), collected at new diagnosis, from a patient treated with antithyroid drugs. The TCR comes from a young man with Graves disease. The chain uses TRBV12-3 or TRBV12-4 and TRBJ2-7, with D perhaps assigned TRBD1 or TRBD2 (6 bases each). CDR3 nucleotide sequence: TGTGCCAGCAGTTTAGACGGGGGCGGAAAGTACTTC. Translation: CASSLDGGGKYF.